The following is a T cell receptor beta chain sequence with its context. Its matching antigen is unknown. These data come from a study of T cell clonotyping in hematopoietic cell transplantation. Measured with immunoSEQ multiplex PCR; TCRdb has only the in-frame clones, and not every one. The data show over 35,000 clones, 80% to 90% seen once. Trimming at V came to 10 bases and at J to 3 bases, leaving 9 bases not matched to a gene. CDR3 length: 14 amino acids. Germline values: CDR1 ENHRY, CDR2 SYGVKD. Regarding the study as a whole: Without cell sorting, CD4 versus CD8 contributions remain unresolved. Higher Inverse Simpson Index values in graft donor and pretransplant recipient predicted broader posttransplant TCR diversity. Recipient TCR diversity dropped after transplant; expanded clonotypes rose from day 30 to 180.

The sequence was collected from a middle-aged woman in good health. Some clones in this sample may be carry-over from other donors' samples. The sequencing sample was made of peripheral blood mononuclear cells. The V and J genes are TRBV10-3 and TRBJ2-7; 10 bases align to TRBD2. The CDR3 region has the DNA TGTGCCACCGTCGGGACTAGCGTAAGCTACGAGCAGTACTTC. Protein product: CATVGTSVSYEQYF.